This T cell receptor (beta chain) derives from a study of human T cells and chemical hapten exposure. Study in general: TCR yield per sample varied, mainly due to pooled library volumes. Study results and limitations: Following DPC sensitization, TCRs present above 1 in 1000 frequency showed no change.

This clonotype was observed many times. No antigen is known for it. Unfractionated whole blood was the source from which total RNA was extracted. The J segment lost 4 bases and the V segment lost 5 bases, leaving 6 bases of the junction unmatched. The CDR3 is made up of 14 amino acids. In TCRdb, the 5' RACE reads were re-called with MiXCR into one record per CDR3 protein. The repertoire includes about 140,000 distinct CDR3 sequences, over 3.5% of them detected once, and over 1.2% sits in the top ten. The receptor was isolated from a female donor in good health. The chain carries TRBV12-3 or TRBV12-4 and TRBJ1-2; TRBD1 matches at 8 bases. CDR3 sequence (DNA): TGTGCCAGCAGTGGACAGGGTCTTAGCTATGGCTACACCTTC. As protein: CASSGQGLSYGYTF.